These T cell receptor beta chains were read from a single sample in a study of regulatory T cells in long-lasting Graves disease. A single record per CDR3 protein comes from TCRdb applying MiXCR to the multiplex PCR reads. This sample has some 450,000 distinct CDR3 sequences; around 24% occur once, and the top ten carry about a quarter. Sequencing used peripheral blood mononuclear cells (PBMCs), obtained when the disease was refractory, from a patient treated with antithyroid drugs. Receptor source: a female donor with Graves disease. Each CDR3 is given with its conserved first and last residue. D genes are given only for firm matches. Where a row states a size, it is once, few, many or the class of an expanded clone; other rows omit it.

DNA: TGCGCCAGCAGCTTTACGACGGCACAGGAGACCCAGTACTTC
CDR3: CASSFTTAQETQYF
size: .
V: TRBV5-1
D: .
J: TRBJ2-5

DNA: TGTGCCAGCAGTTTTGCGCCCCTGGGACAGGGGGAGACCGGGGAGCTGTTTTTT
CDR3: CASSFAPLGQGETGELFF
size: .
V: TRBV27
D: TRBD1
J: TRBJ2-2

DNA: TGCAGCGTTGCGGAGCAAGGGGAGCAGTACTTC
CDR3: CSVAEQGEQYF
size: few
V: TRBV29-1
D: .
J: TRBJ2-7

DNA: TGCGCCAGCAGCTTGAATACAGGGGGCTCTCAGGGCTACACCTTC
CDR3: CASSLNTGGSQGYTF
size: .
V: TRBV5-1
D: TRBD1
J: TRBJ1-2

DNA: TGTGCCAGCAGTAGTCCCGGGACACCTGGAAATGAGCAGTTCTTC
CDR3: CASSSPGTPGNEQFF
size: once
V: TRBV6-1
D: .
J: TRBJ2-1

DNA: TGTGCCAGCAACACGGGAGGGCCCACAGATACGCAGTATTTT
CDR3: CASNTGGPTDTQYF
size: few
V: TRBV7-3
D: TRBD2
J: TRBJ2-3

DNA: TGTGCCAGCAGCCGCAGTACTAGCGGGAGGCTCAGCTCCTACGAGCAGTACTTC
CDR3: CASSRSTSGRLSSYEQYF
size: .
V: TRBV6-2/TRBV6-3
D: TRBD2
J: TRBJ2-7

DNA: TGTGCCAGCAACGTCCAGGGCGGGAGAGTTGATGAGCAGTTCTTC
CDR3: CASNVQGGRVDEQFF
size: .
V: TRBV28
D: TRBD2
J: TRBJ2-1

DNA: TGTGCCAGCAGCTTTCATCAGGCTGGAAACACCGGGGAGCTGTTTTTT
CDR3: CASSFHQAGNTGELFF
size: .
V: TRBV7-3
D: .
J: TRBJ2-2

DNA: TGCGCCAGCAGCGGGGGGACTAGCGGCCAAGAGACCCAGTACTTC
CDR3: CASSGGTSGQETQYF
size: .
V: TRBV5-1
D: TRBD2
J: TRBJ2-5

DNA: TGTGCCAGCAGTTTAGCGGTAAACACCGGGGAGCTGTTTTTT
CDR3: CASSLAVNTGELFF
size: many
V: TRBV12-3/TRBV12-4
D: .
J: TRBJ2-2

DNA: TGTGCCAGCAGCCCCACGGGGGGGGTTTTAGCTCGCACCGGGGAGCTGTTTTTT
CDR3: CASSPTGGVLARTGELFF
size: .
V: TRBV7-2
D: TRBD2
J: TRBJ2-2

DNA: TGTGCCAGCAGCTCTAAAGACAAGTACGAGCAGTACTTC
CDR3: CASSSKDKYEQYF
size: few
V: TRBV7-9
D: .
J: TRBJ2-7

DNA: TGTGCCAGCAGCTATACACGTGACGTGCAGTACTTC
CDR3: CASSYTRDVQYF
size: .
V: TRBV7-9
D: .
J: TRBJ2-7

DNA: TGCGCCAGCAGCTTAGTTATGAACACCGGGGAGCTGTTTTTT
CDR3: CASSLVMNTGELFF
size: few
V: TRBV7-2
D: .
J: TRBJ2-2

DNA: TGTGCCTGGATGGTATCCGCCTACGAGCAGTACTTC
CDR3: CAWMVSAYEQYF
size: once
V: TRBV30
D: .
J: TRBJ2-7

DNA: TGTGCTACGTCAGGCTCTGGAAACACCATATATTTT
CDR3: CATSGSGNTIYF
size: few
V: TRBV28
D: .
J: TRBJ1-3

DNA: TGCGCCAGCAGCTTGGTCGGGGATAATTCACCCCTCCACTTT
CDR3: CASSLVGDNSPLHF
size: few
V: TRBV5-1
D: .
J: TRBJ1-6

DNA: TGTGCCACCAGCGGAGGGGGGACTGAAGCTTTCTTT
CDR3: CATSGGGTEAFF
size: .
V: TRBV15
D: .
J: TRBJ1-1

DNA: TGTGCCAGCACTACACCGGGGCGGTTGAACACTGAAGCTTTCTTT
CDR3: CASTTPGRLNTEAFF
size: many
V: TRBV2
D: .
J: TRBJ1-1

DNA: TGTGCCAGCAGCGAACCACCCGGGACGGCCGCTAACTATGGCTACACCTTC
CDR3: CASSEPPGTAANYGYTF
size: once
V: TRBV3-1
D: .
J: TRBJ1-2

DNA: TGCGCCAGCAGCAGAGACCCGCCCTTAAACACTGAAGCTTTCTTT
CDR3: CASSRDPPLNTEAFF
size: .
V: TRBV5-1
D: .
J: TRBJ1-1

DNA: TGTGCCAGCAGCTCCGAAGATACAGGTCAGCCACATGAGACCCAGTACTTC
CDR3: CASSSEDTGQPHETQYF
size: .
V: TRBV7-6
D: .
J: TRBJ2-5

DNA: TGTGCCAGCTCACCAGCGGTAGGTGACTTAAAAGCTTTCTTT
CDR3: CASSPAVGDLKAFF
size: few
V: TRBV18
D: .
J: TRBJ1-1

DNA: TGCGCCAGCAGTGCGGCGCAGGGTATCAATCAGCCCCAGCATTTT
CDR3: CASSAAQGINQPQHF
size: few
V: TRBV10-2
D: .
J: TRBJ1-5

DNA: TGTGCCAGCAGTGAAGGGGCGGGCTCCTACAATGAGCAGTTCTTC
CDR3: CASSEGAGSYNEQFF
size: .
V: TRBV6-1
D: .
J: TRBJ2-1

DNA: TGTGCCAGCAGTGACAAATACAATGAGCAGTTCTTC
CDR3: CASSDKYNEQFF
size: .
V: TRBV2
D: .
J: TRBJ2-1